The 17 T cell receptor beta chains presented below share a single source sample, sequenced in a study of blood T cell repertoires in COVID-19. Some clones are missing from TCRdb's copy, which holds only in-frame ones; the method was immunoSEQ multiplex PCR. The repertoire includes around 250,000 clones, approximately 86% of them detected once, and roughly 1.6% sits in the top ten. The sequencing sample was made of PBMCs or T cells enriched from blood (not recorded which). The receptors originated from a woman in her fifties or sixties who had recovered from COVID-19.

The J gene is TRBJ1-1, the V gene TRBV29-1; 9 nucleotides align to TRBD1. J was trimmed by 1 base and V by 6 bases; bases with no gene match: 6. The CDR3 sequence is 14 residues long. From germline, CDR1 is SQVTM and CDR2 ANQGSEA. The CDR3 loop is CSVFSTGGNTEAFF. The CDR3 nucleotides read TGCAGCGTATTCTCGACAGGGGGGAACACTGAAGCTTTCTTT.

With respect to this clone: At one end the junction does not follow the germline gene, possibly because of a read error. This chain joins TRBV7-7 and TRBJ2-3; D is perhaps TRBD2 (5 bases). The CDR3 is made up of 13 amino acids. Looked up from germline, CDR1 is SSHAT and CDR2 is FNYEAQ (reference sequence). Here the CDR3 reads CASSLGDTDTQYF. For the CDR3, the DNA is TGTGCTAGCAGCTTGGGAGACACAGATACGCAGTATTTT.

This chain joins TRBV7-3 and TRBJ2-2; D is unclear. CDR3 size: 16 residues. Trimming stripped 5 bases from V and 2 bases from J, with 15 bases between. CDR1 is SGHTA, CDR2 FQGTGA, per germline. The CDR3 spells CASSPSQAPNTGELFF. As DNA, the CDR3 is TGTGCCAGCAGCCCCAGTCAAGCGCCCAACACCGGGGAGCTGTTTTTT.

The rearrangement links TRBV29-1 to TRBJ2-7, with a tentative D call TRBD1 (5 bases). The germline V and J ends were trimmed by 1 base and 0 bases, with 13 bases remaining between them. This CDR3 comprises 15 residues. Per germline, CDR1 SQVTM and CDR2 ANQGSEA. The CDR3: CSVEGGTETSYEQYF. The CDR3 DNA reads TGCAGCGTTGAAGGGGGCACGGAAACCTCCTACGAGCAGTACTTC.

This clone has just a few counts. J is TRBJ1-5 and V is TRBV20-1; D perhaps matches TRBD1 (6 bases). The CDR3 sequence is 14 residues long. Germline CDR1 and CDR2: DFQATT and SNEGSKA (reference sequence). The germline V and J ends were trimmed by 3 bases and 4 bases, with 13 bases remaining between them. DNA for the CDR3: TGCAGTGCTAGTCCAGGGGCGAAGAATCAGCCCCAGCATTTT. Amino acid sequence: CSASPGAKNQPQHF.

The chain recombines TRBV6-5 with TRBJ1-2; 11 nucleotides match TRBD1. V lost 6 bases, J lost 2 bases, and 5 bases stayed unmatched. The germline CDR1 and CDR2 sequences are MNHEY and SVGAGI. The CDR3 length is 15 residues. CDR3 amino acids: CASRTWTGGNYGYTF. CDR3 coding DNA: TGTGCCAGCAGAACCTGGACAGGGGGCAACTATGGCTACACCTTC.

The chain has TRBV2 and TRBJ2-1; TRBD1 might be the D (6 bases). CDR3 length: 12 residues. Germline V gene sequence: CDR1 SNHLY, CDR2 FYNNEI. The V gene lost 6 bases and the J gene lost 7 bases, with 10 bases spanning the gap. Here the CDR3 DNA reads TGTGCCAGCAGAGCAGGGGTGAATGAGCAGTTCTTC. Its translation is CASRAGVNEQFF.

This clone has more than one count but fewer than ten. The V call is TRBV3-1 (or the pseudogene TRBV3-2), the J call TRBJ1-1, with no clear D. The CDR3 totals 14 residues. Germline CDR1 reads LGHDT; CDR2 reads YNNKEL (reference sequence). The germline V and J ends were trimmed by 1 base and 3 bases, with 9 bases remaining between them. The CDR3 sequence: CASSQGTYYTEAFF. Here the CDR3 DNA reads TGTGCCAGCAGCCAAGGAACTTACTACACTGAAGCTTTCTTT.

The chain joins TRBV2 to TRBJ1-5; no reliable D call. Trimming removed 7 bases from V and 7 bases from J, with 11 bases in between. Germline CDR1 and CDR2: SNHLY and FYNNEI. The CDR3 has 12 residues. This CDR3 reads CASNNRNQPQHF. The CDR3 region has the DNA TGTGCCAGCAATAACAGAAACCAGCCCCAGCATTTT.

In this sample, this clone turned up a few times. The chain uses TRBV3-1 (or the pseudogene TRBV3-2) and TRBJ2-3; 10 nucleotides agree with TRBD2. The V gene end was trimmed by 2 bases and the J gene end by 2 bases; junction bases not matched to a gene: 4. The CDR3 loop spans 16 amino acids. CDR1 LGHDT and CDR2 YNNKEL come from the germline V gene (reference sequence). Written as DNA, the CDR3 is TGTGCCAGCAGCCAACTAGCGGGGGCCGACACAGATACGCAGTATTTT. It translates to CASSQLAGADTDTQYF.

The genes are TRBV6-5 and TRBJ1-2; D is unclear. Germline V CDR1 and CDR2: MNHEY, SVGAGI. Between the trimmed V and J ends, which lost 6 bases and 8 bases, there was a span of 16 bases. The CDR3 has 13 residues. The CDR3: CASSYESTGGYTF. The CDR3 DNA sequence: TGTGCCAGCAGCTACGAGTCCACGGGGGGCTACACCTTC.

The V and J genes are TRBV18 and TRBJ2-3, with 7 bases matching TRBD1. CDR3 length: 13 residues. V was clipped by 4 bases and J by 6 bases; unmatched bases: 4. The germline V gene encodes CDR1 KGHSH and CDR2 LQKENI. The CDR3 DNA is TGTGCCAGCTCACTAACAGGGGTGGATACGCAGTATTTT. It encodes CASSLTGVDTQYF.

The count of this clone is one. The chain has TRBV18 and TRBJ1-6; 9 nucleotides match TRBD1. CDR3 size: 14 residues. V lost 6 bases to trimming and J lost 7 bases; unmatched junction nucleotides: 4. CDR1 is KGHSH and CDR2 is LQKENI in the germline V gene. The CDR3 DNA reads as TGTGCCAGCTCCCGGACAGGGGCGAATTCACCCCTCCACTTT. Translating gives CASSRTGANSPLHF.

This rearrangement joins TRBV19 to TRBJ2-2, with unresolved D. The germline V gene has CDR1 LNHDA and CDR2 SQIVND (reference sequence). This CDR3 spans 14 amino acids. V lost 5 bases, J lost 0 bases, and 7 bases lay in between. The CDR3 is CASSLQTNTGELFF. The CDR3 DNA follows: TGTGCCAGTAGTTTGCAGACGAACACCGGGGAGCTGTTTTTT.

This chain uses TRBV7-8 with TRBJ1-5; D remains unclear. The V gene lost 0 bases and the J gene lost 3 bases, with 9 bases spanning the gap. From germline, CDR1 is SGHVS and CDR2 FQNEAQ. The CDR3 consists of 15 residues. The CDR3 DNA is TGTGCCAGCAGCTTAGCGCGCACCGTCAATCAGCCCCAGCATTTT. This codes for CASSLARTVNQPQHF.

The rearrangement links TRBV4-1 to TRBJ2-2; the D is unclear. The CDR3 loop spans 17 amino acids. Trimming pared 3 bases from V and 5 bases from J, leaving 19 bases between. Germline V gene data show CDR1 as MGHRA and CDR2 as YSYEKL. In nucleotides, the CDR3 is TGCGCCAGCAGCCATTCCGGGTCCCAAACCAGAACCGGGGAGCTGTTTTTT. It codes for CASSHSGSQTRTGELFF.

This chain joins TRBV19 and TRBJ2-1; tentative D call: TRBD2 (7 bases). The germline V and J ends were trimmed by 8 bases and 6 bases, with 26 bases remaining between them. There are 17 residues in the CDR3. CDR1 and CDR2 from the germline V gene are LNHDA and SQIVND (reference sequence). CDR3 nucleotides: TGTGCCAGTGGAACCTCCTTTGGGGGGGGCGACGGCAATGAGCAGTTCTTC. It encodes CASGTSFGGGDGNEQFF.